This paragraph covers one T cell receptor beta chain sequence. Its antigen is unknown. For sequencing, patients were chosen who had shown expansion of CD8+CD57+ cells by flow cytometry. The patients all had a severe acquired aplastic anemia diagnosis. No therapy was given to patients before blood sampling. The sample is drawn from a study of CD8+CD57+ T cells in acquired aplastic anemia. Study-wide context: DNA from sorted CD4+ and CD8+ cells averaged around 3.2 ug.

Study conclusions and caveats: Comparison of patients with controls identified roughly 30 shared CD8+ CDR3 sequences.

For CDR3 and TCR beta VDJ profiling, genomic DNA was the template used. TCRdb reprocessed the reads via MiXCR and lists one record per CDR3 protein. The table includes nearly 60,000 distinct CDR3 sequences, around 60% detected once. This CDR3 has 13 amino acids. V was pared by 8 bases and J by 7 bases, with 16 bases between. The germline gives CDR1 SGDLS, CDR2 YYNGEE. The chain links TRBV9 to TRBJ2-1; maybe TRBD2 (6 bases). The sequencing sample was made of sorted CD4+, CD8+, or CD8+CD57+ T cells (not recorded which) from PBMCs. The TCR originated in a human donor with aplastic anemia. The CDR3: CASSRDFSNEQFF. CDR3 nucleotide sequence: TGTGCCAGTTCCCGGGACTTCAGTAATGAGCAGTTCTTC.